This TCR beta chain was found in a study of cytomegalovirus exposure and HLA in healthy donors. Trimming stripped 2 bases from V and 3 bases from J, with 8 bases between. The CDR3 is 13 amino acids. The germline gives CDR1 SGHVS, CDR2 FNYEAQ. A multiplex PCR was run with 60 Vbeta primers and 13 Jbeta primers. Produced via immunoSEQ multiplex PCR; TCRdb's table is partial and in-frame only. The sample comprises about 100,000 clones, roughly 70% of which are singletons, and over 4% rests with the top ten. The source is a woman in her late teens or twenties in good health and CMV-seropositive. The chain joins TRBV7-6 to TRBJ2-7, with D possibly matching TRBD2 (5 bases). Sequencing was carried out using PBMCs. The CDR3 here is CASSLSRGYEQYF. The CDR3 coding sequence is TGTGCCAGCAGCTTAAGTCGGGGCTACGAGCAGTACTTC.